This TCR beta chain was documented in a study of control samples from healthy donors and cancer patients (dated by TCRdb to the early 2020s). Trimming takes 0 bases off V and 9 bases off J; junction bases not matched to a gene: 7. The CDR3 has 15 amino acids, counting the end cysteine and phenylalanine. The only DNA kept is the CDR3, 45 bases in frame from the first base. Of note for this clone: No antigen is known for it. Base quality data are lacking; no much larger clone is found one base away.

Libraries were constructed by the immunoSEQ multiplex PCR assay. Entries here come from immuneACCESS through TCRdb and include only in-frame sequences with V and J called. Some clones fail to appear in such tables; in the studies checked, an unresolved V gene covers under half of the shortfall, and the cause of the remainder is unknown. The sample records 100,000 to 150,000 clones, roughly 84% of which are singletons. The biggest ten clones account for under 2% of the sample. The clonotype comes from a man in his late teens or twenties in good health. The rearranged chain carries TRBV23-1 and TRBJ2-1; 8 bases in the junction line up with TRBD1. TRBV23-1 is classed as an ORF, of uncertain function. The sequencing input was blood. The CDR3 corresponds to CASSQSWTGQGEQFF. Here is the DNA: TGCGCCAGCAGTCAATCGTGGACAGGGCAGGGTGAGCAGTTCTTC.